This TCR beta chain was captured by sequencing in a study of blood T cells in healthy people across ages. PBMCs, at least 7 million per sample, were isolated. To note about this clonotype: The target antigen is unknown.

Germline-derived CDR1 and CDR2 are DFQATT and SNEGSKA (reference sequence). The CDR3 spans 15 residues. Deletions cut 1 base from V and 2 bases from J, with 9 bases between. General study points: Significant beta diversity loss was already apparent by age roughly 43, declining roughly linearly. When set beside aged donors, long-lived donors presented more naive CD4+ cells and higher diversity.

A second PCR, run for about 7 to 11 cycles, used a sample-barcoded 5' primer plus a J-beta primer mix. Sequencing recovered at least 3 million CDR3-containing paired-end reads from each sample. In TCRdb, the 5' RACE reads were re-called with MiXCR into one record per CDR3 protein. There are 450,000 to 700,000 distinct CDR3 sequences in the sample; about 25% occur only once, and less than 20% lies in the top ten. J is TRBJ1-6 and V is TRBV20-1; no clear D gene. This clonotype was obtained from a woman in her 70s in good health. Specimen: blood. The chain's CDR3 is CSARGWDTYNSPLHF. In DNA, the CDR3 is TGCAGTGCTAGAGGCTGGGATACCTATAATTCACCCCTCCACTTT.